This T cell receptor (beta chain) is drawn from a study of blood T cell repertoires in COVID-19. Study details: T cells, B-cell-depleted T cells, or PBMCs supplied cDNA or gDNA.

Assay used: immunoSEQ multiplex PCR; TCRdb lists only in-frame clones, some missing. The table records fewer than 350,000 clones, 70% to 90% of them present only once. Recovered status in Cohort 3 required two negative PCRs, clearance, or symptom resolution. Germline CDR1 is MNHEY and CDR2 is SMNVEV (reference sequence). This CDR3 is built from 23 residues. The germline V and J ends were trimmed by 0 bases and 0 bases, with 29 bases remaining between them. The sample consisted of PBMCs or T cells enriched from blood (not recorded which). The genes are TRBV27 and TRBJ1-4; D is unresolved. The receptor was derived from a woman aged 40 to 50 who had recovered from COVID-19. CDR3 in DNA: TGTGCCAGCAGTTTATCTTGGGGATCAGTTTCCGGGAGGTACTTTGCAACTAATGAAAAACTGTTTTTT. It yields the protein CASSLSWGSVSGRYFATNEKLFF.